What follows describes a single T cell receptor (beta chain). Germline lookup yields CDR1 LGHNA and CDR2 YSLEER. V shed 1 base and J 4 bases; nucleotides not matched to a gene: 16. The CDR3 totals 18 residues. Generated by immunoSEQ multiplex PCR, the TCRdb table keeps only in-frame clones and is missing some. The table has 630,000 or so clones, approximately 87% seen once. The data stem from a study of shared T cell receptors in the human thymus. The sample also formed part of further work on human thymus T cells. From that report: Corrective heart surgery yielded the resections from which the thymus tissue came. Related studies found that unrelated individuals share highly overlapping thymic repertoires.

The clonotype was recovered from a boy younger than two with a congenital heart defect. The chain combines TRBV4-3 with TRBJ2-7, with 7 bases fitting TRBD1. Sequenced: thymocytes. As DNA, the CDR3 is TGCGCCAGCAGCCAAGTACTACATGCAGGGGGTAATGTGTACGAGCAGTACTTC. Its translation is CASSQVLHAGGNVYEQYF.